This TCR beta chain derives from a study of cytomegalovirus exposure and HLA in healthy donors. Study details: A later analysis reported the 100 to 150 validation repertoires used the same platform as the approximately 670 first-cohort repertoires.

Points on this clone: Its cognate antigen is unknown.

Study findings and constraints: Cytomegalovirus status was reportedly diagnosed by the classifier with high specificity and sensitivity. The tendency of first-cohort TCR clusters to co-occur in the 90 to 150 validation repertoires was the finding of a later analysis.

TCRdb's table, derived via immunoSEQ multiplex PCR, lists solely in-frame clones and lacks some. The sample comprises about 150,000 clones, roughly 91% of which are singletons, and 2.5% to 4% rests with the top ten. V shed 2 bases, J shed 4 bases, and the junction held 9 bases outside the gene matches. The CDR3 has 17 residues. Germline V gene lookup returns CDR1 SQVTM and CDR2 ANQGSEA. The TCR sequence derives from a woman under 30 in good health and CMV-seropositive. The chain combines TRBV29-1 with TRBJ2-5; TRBD2 aligns across 14 bases. The source material was PBMCs. The CDR3 is CSVELSAGLAGAETQYF. The CDR3 coding sequence is TGCAGCGTTGAATTATCCGCGGGACTAGCGGGAGCAGAGACCCAGTACTTC.